The 21 T cell receptor beta chains below were found in one sample sequenced in a study of vaccination and CD4 T cells after COVID-19. Antigens for these TCRs are unknown. Scientists ran DNA taken from cultured CD4+ T cells through the Oncomine TCR Beta short-read assay for sequencing. One entry per CDR3 protein, called by TCRdb with MiXCR from the PCR reads. This repertoire shows about 27,000 distinct CDR3 sequences, 62% found once; its top ten account for less than 20%. The treatment is: approximately 9-day PBMC culture with coronavirus spike peptide pools or control peptides (ViraFEST assay). The sequencing used CD4+ T cells from blood, cultured in vitro, collected after SARS-CoV-2 vaccination. Receptors were obtained from a human donor who received a COVID-19 vaccine.

This clonotype was found a few times. The genes are TRBV7-3 and TRBJ1-6; D unresolved. The V gene lost 7 bases and the J gene lost 0 bases, with 10 bases spanning the gap. Germline V gene data show CDR1 as SGHTA and CDR2 as FQGTGA. The CDR3 covers 15 residues. CDR3 region: CASTKSGSYNSPLHF. CDR3 sequence (DNA): TGTGCCAGCACCAAGTCCGGCTCCTATAATTCACCCCTCCACTTT.

This chain uses TRBV7-2 with TRBJ2-7; D remains unclear. The V gene lost 2 bases and the J gene lost 1 base, with 9 bases spanning the gap. The CDR3 has 14 residues. Germline V gene data show CDR1 as SGHTA and CDR2 as FQGNSA. The CDR3 spells CASSLYHSSYEQYF. CDR3 coding DNA: TGTGCCAGCAGCTTATACCACAGTTCCTACGAGCAGTACTTC.

CDR3 DNA: TGTGCCAGCGGGGCCGAGACAGGGTACTATGGCTACACCTTC. It yields the protein CASGAETGYYGYTF. The rearrangement uses TRBV2 and TRBJ1-2, with 7 bases identical to TRBD1. This CDR3 contains 14 residues. The trim removed 8 bases at V and 3 bases at J, leaving 9 bases unmatched. Germline lookup yields CDR1 SNHLY and CDR2 FYNNEI.

The chain employs TRBV20-1 and TRBJ2-3; 8 bases line up with TRBD1. CDR1 and CDR2 (germline): DFQATT, SNEGSKA (reference sequence). The CDR3 has 15 residues. J gave up 2 bases and V 4 bases, and 8 bases lay outside the gene matches. CDR3 in DNA: TGCAGTGCTATACCGGGACAGGCAAACACAGATACGCAGTATTTT. This translates into CSAIPGQANTDTQYF.

This clonotype was picked up a small number of times. This chain joins TRBV10-3 and TRBJ2-5; D remains ambiguous. This CDR3 spans 13 amino acids. The germline gives CDR1 ENHRY, CDR2 SYGVKD. The V gene lost 4 bases and the J gene lost 3 bases, with 9 bases spanning the gap. This CDR3 reads CAISGRVEETQYF. The DNA for the CDR3 is TGTGCCATCAGTGGACGGGTGGAAGAGACCCAGTACTTC.

This clonotype showed up just a few times. The chain links TRBV6-1 to TRBJ2-1; D not resolved. With 4 bases removed from V and 4 bases from J, the gap between germline ends came to 8 bases. The CDR3 contains 13 residues. CDR1 and CDR2 (germline): MNHNS, SASEGT. The CDR3 DNA reads as TGTGCCAGCAGTGGAGACGCTTACAATGAGCAGTTCTTC. It translates to CASSGDAYNEQFF.

The sample holds one count of this clonotype. The chain uses TRBV14 and TRBJ2-1; 9 positions match TRBD2. V dropped 3 bases and J dropped 2; count of bases not matched to a gene: 8. Looked up from germline, CDR1 is SGHDN and CDR2 is FVKESK. This CDR3 contains 17 residues. CDR3 DNA sequence: TGTGCCAGCAGCCAGAGGCGGGGGGGCTCGCCCTACAATGAGCAGTTCTTC. Amino acid sequence: CASSQRRGGSPYNEQFF.

This clonotype was counted only a few times. The chain couples TRBV6-1 to TRBJ2-3; 11 bases are shared with TRBD2. Germline assignment: CDR1 MNHNS and CDR2 SASEGT. The CDR3 runs to 18 residues. The junction had 8 bases not matched to a gene; V was cut back by 3 bases and J by 0 bases. The CDR3 DNA reads TGTGCCAGCAGTGATAGTCTAGCGGGGGGCCGGAGCACAGATACGCAGTATTTT. This codes for CASSDSLAGGRSTDTQYF.

This clonotype was recorded only once. The V and J genes are TRBV19 and TRBJ1-5, with 7 bases identical to TRBD1. V trimming: 5 bases; J trimming: 0 bases; junction bases outside the gene matches: 4. CDR3 length: 15 residues. Germline lookup yields CDR1 LNHDA and CDR2 SQIVND (reference sequence). This CDR3 reads CASSVGQSSNQPQHF. CDR3 nucleotide sequence: TGTGCCAGTAGTGTGGGACAGAGTAGCAATCAGCCCCAGCATTTT.

As DNA, the CDR3 is TGTGCCACCAGTGACGGGGGAAAGGGGAACACTGAAGCTTTCTTT. It yields the protein CATSDGGKGNTEAFF. The genes are TRBV24-1 and TRBJ1-1, with D possibly matching TRBD1 (5 bases). CDR1 is KGHDR and CDR2 is SFDVKD in the germline V gene. The CDR3 runs to 15 residues. Trimming left V 4 bases short and J 1 base short, with 12 bases between.

The V gene is TRBV2, the J gene TRBJ2-2; D possibly matches TRBD1 or TRBD2 (5 bases each). The CDR3 consists of 16 residues. Trimming left V 5 bases short and J 0 bases short, with 13 bases between. CDR1 is SNHLY and CDR2 is FYNNEI in the germline V gene. For the CDR3, the DNA is TGTGCCAGCAGTCTACCGGGACCGGCGAACACCGGGGAGCTGTTTTTT. Translating it yields CASSLPGPANTGELFF.

The chain combines TRBV29-1 with TRBJ1-4, with unresolved D. Between the trimmed V and J ends, which lost 0 bases and 6 bases, there was a span of 5 bases. This CDR3 spans 12 amino acids. Germline assignment: CDR1 SQVTM and CDR2 ANQGSEA. CDR3 region: CSVEDEHEKLFF. The CDR3, as DNA: TGCAGCGTTGAAGATGAGCATGAAAAACTGTTTTTT.

V gene TRBV29-1 combines with J gene TRBJ2-1; 10 bases map to TRBD1. This CDR3 is 11 amino acids long. Germline V gene sequence: CDR1 SQVTM, CDR2 ANQGSEA. The CDR3 nucleotides are TGCGCCGGGACAGGGGCGAATGAGCAGTTCTTC. This codes for CAGTGANEQFF.

The chain recombines TRBV23-1 with TRBJ2-7; D is possibly TRBD1 (6 bases). TRBV23-1 carries the ORF label, with uncertain function. Trimming cost V 8 bases and J 1 base, with 12 bases left between them. The length of the CDR3 is 13 residues. The chain's CDR3 is CASGFTGSYEQYF. CDR3 nucleotide sequence: TGCGCCAGCGGGTTCACAGGGTCCTACGAGCAGTACTTC.

Concerning this clonotype itself: One end of the junction fails to match germline, which may point to a read error. The chain recombines TRBV2 with TRBJ2-3, with 16 bases that match TRBD2. Per the germline V gene, CDR1 is SNHLY and CDR2 is FYNNEI. This CDR3 comprises 18 residues. The CDR3 sequence: CASSTGTSGGAYTDTQYF. CDR3 DNA sequence: TGCGCCAGCAGCACCGGGACTAGCGGGGGGGCTTACACAGATACGCAGTATTTT.

The gene calls are TRBV12-5 and TRBJ1-2; D unclear. The ends were cut back, 1 base at V and 3 bases at J, with 15 bases in the middle. The CDR3 spans 16 residues. The germline V gene encodes CDR1 LGHNT and CDR2 FRNRAP. CDR3 residues: CASGLGFAGEHYGYTF. The CDR3 bases are TGTGCTAGTGGTTTGGGGTTTGCGGGCGAACACTATGGCTACACCTTC. Supplemented by reference TRBV12-5 and TRBJ1-2, the full variable domain reads DARVTQTPRHKVTEMGQEVTMRCQPILGHNTVFWYRQTMMQGLELLAYFRNRAPLDDSGMPKDRFSAEMPDATLATLKIQPSEPRDSAVYFCASGLGFAGEHYGYTFGSGTRLTVV.

This clonotype was seen a handful of times. The chain uses TRBV30 and TRBJ1-3; 10 bases agree with TRBD1. The germline V gene encodes CDR1 GTSNPN and CDR2 SVGIG (reference sequence). The CDR3 is 13 amino acids. V lost 7 bases and J lost 1; bases outside the gene matches: 1. The CDR3 protein is CALDRGSGNTIYF. CDR3 coding DNA: TGTGCCTTGGACAGGGGGTCTGGAAACACCATATATTTT.

This clonotype was picked up a small number of times. This sequence joins TRBV7-3 and TRBJ2-5; D possibly matches TRBD1 or TRBD2 (5 bases each). Germline V gene data show CDR1 as SGHTA and CDR2 as FQGTGA. The length of the CDR3 is 14 residues. With 2 bases removed from V and 5 bases from J, the gap between germline ends came to 12 bases. This CDR3 is CASSLEGPRETQYF. The DNA for the CDR3 is TGTGCCAGCAGCTTAGAGGGACCGAGGGAGACCCAGTACTTC.

This rearrangement joins TRBV6-5 to TRBJ2-2; 8 nucleotides align to TRBD1. In germline, CDR1 is MNHEY, CDR2 SVGAGI. This CDR3 is 15 amino acids long. The junction had 5 bases not matched to a gene; V was cut back by 4 bases and J by 4 bases. CDR3 in amino acids: CASSFRQGSTGELFF. In nucleotides, the CDR3 is TGTGCCAGCAGTTTCCGACAGGGGAGCACCGGGGAGCTGTTTTTT.

This clonotype was seen only once. This rearrangement joins TRBV12-3 or TRBV12-4 to TRBJ2-4, with TRBD2 matching 11 bases. Unmatched junction bases numbered 2, after V lost 6 bases and J lost 1 base. This CDR3 region has 15 residues. The chain's CDR3 is CASSPSGGAKNIQYF. The CDR3 DNA reads as TGTGCCAGCAGCCCTAGCGGGGGGGCCAAAAACATTCAGTACTTC.

The table lists this clonotype with a count of one. The rearrangement uses TRBV5-1 and TRBJ1-1; D is possibly TRBD1 (6 bases). Germline assignment: CDR1 SGHRS and CDR2 YFSETQ. V was pared by 6 bases and J by 3 bases, with 18 bases between. The CDR3 extends over 15 amino acids. CDR3 protein: CASTTSGVRDTEAFF. The CDR3 DNA is TGCGCCAGCACCACCTCAGGGGTTCGCGACACTGAAGCTTTCTTT. Using reference TRBV5-1 and TRBJ1-1 for the parts outside the CDR3, the full variable domain is KAGVTQTPRYLIKTRGQQVTLSCSPISGHRSVSWYQQTPGQGLQFLFEYFSETQRNKGNFPGRFSGRQFSNSRSEMNVSTLELGDSALYLCASTTSGVRDTEAFFGQGTRLTVV.